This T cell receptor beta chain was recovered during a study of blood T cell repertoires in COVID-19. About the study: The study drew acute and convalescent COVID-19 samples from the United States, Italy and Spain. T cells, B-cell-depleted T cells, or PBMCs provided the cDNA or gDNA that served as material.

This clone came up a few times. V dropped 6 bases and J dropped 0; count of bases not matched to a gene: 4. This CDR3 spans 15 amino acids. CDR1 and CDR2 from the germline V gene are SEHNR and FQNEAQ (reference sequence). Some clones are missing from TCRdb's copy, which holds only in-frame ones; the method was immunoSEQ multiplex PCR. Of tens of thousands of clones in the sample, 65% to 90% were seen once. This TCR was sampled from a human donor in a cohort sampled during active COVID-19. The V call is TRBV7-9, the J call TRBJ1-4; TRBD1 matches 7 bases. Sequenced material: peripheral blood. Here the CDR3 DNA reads TGTGCCAGCAGTCGGACAGGAGCAACTAATGAAAAACTGTTTTTT. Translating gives CASSRTGATNEKLFF.